The next 29 T cell receptor beta chains were all read from a single sample in a study of cytomegalovirus exposure and HLA in healthy donors. Repertoires were generated with immunoSEQ multiplex PCR, while TCRdb's copy carries only in-frame clones and drops some. Here the sample spans under 400,000 clones, 70% to 90% being singletons. Source material: PBMCs. These receptors were taken from a woman younger than 35 in good health and CMV-seronegative.

The chain's CDR3 is CASSEQGAGGYTF. The CDR3 DNA reads TGCGCCAGCAGTGAGCAGGGGGCGGGTGGCTACACCTTC. The chain links TRBV10-2 to TRBJ1-2, with 8 bases matching TRBD1. The CDR3 consists of 13 residues. The V gene's germline CDR1 is WSHSY and CDR2 SAAADI. Losses at the gene ends were 2 bases for V and 7 bases for J; bases not matched to a gene: 3.

The rearrangement links TRBV7-9 to TRBJ1-5; 7 bases map to TRBD1. V lost 1 base, J lost 6 bases, and 3 bases stayed unmatched. The length of the CDR3 is 14 residues. Germline V gene data show CDR1 as SEHNR and CDR2 as FQNEAQ (reference sequence). The CDR3 nucleotides are TGTGCCAGCAGCTTAGAGGGGGCTGGTCAGCCCCAGCATTTT. This translates into CASSLEGAGQPQHF.

The rearrangement uses TRBV28 and TRBJ2-3, with D perhaps matching TRBD1 (6 bases). This CDR3 has 15 amino acids. Germline-derived CDR1 and CDR2 are MDHEN and SYDVKM. V was cut by 5 bases and J by 4 bases, with 16 bases left in between. The CDR3 sequence is CASSRQQGRADTQYF. CDR3 DNA: TGTGCCAGCAGTCGCCAACAGGGTCGTGCAGATACGCAGTATTTT.

The chain carries TRBV6-1 and TRBJ2-7; TRBD1 is a possible D gene (5 bases). The CDR3 spans 13 residues. Trimming stripped 3 bases from V and 3 bases from J, with 9 bases between. The germline V gene encodes CDR1 MNHNS and CDR2 SASEGT. The CDR3 loop is CASSDAGNYEQYF. The CDR3 bases are TGTGCCAGCAGTGACGCAGGGAACTACGAGCAGTACTTC.

This clone was recorded a few times. The rearrangement joins TRBV28 to TRBJ2-7; no firm D call. CDR3 length: 11 residues. Trimming cost V 5 bases and J 6 bases, with 8 bases left between them. CDR1 and CDR2 (germline): MDHEN, SYDVKM. CDR3 in DNA: TGTGCCAGCAGTCTACCGGGCGAGCAGTACTTC. Protein: CASSLPGEQYF. Full variable domain (remainder filled in from reference TRBV28 and TRBJ2-7): DVKVTQSSRYLVKRTGEKVFLECVQDMDHENMFWYRQDPGLGLRLIYFSYDVKMKEKGDIPEGYSVSREKKERFSLILESASTNQTSMYLCASSLPGEQYFGPGTRLTVT.

The chain recombines TRBV28 with TRBJ2-1; 8 positions match TRBD1. Germline V CDR1 and CDR2: MDHEN, SYDVKM. There are 17 residues in the CDR3. J was trimmed by 0 bases and V by 5 bases; bases with no gene match: 9. The CDR3 DNA follows: TGTGCCAGCAGTCTCCTCTCCGGGACAGGCTCCTACAATGAGCAGTTCTTC. Protein: CASSLLSGTGSYNEQFF.

This clone was seen a few times. The chain has TRBV5-4 and TRBJ2-5; 10 bases align to TRBD2. Germline CDR1 and CDR2: SGHNT and YYREEE (reference sequence). The trim removed 7 bases at V and 1 base at J, leaving 10 bases unmatched. CDR3 length: 16 amino acids. The CDR3 sequence: CASALSTSGVQETQYF. In DNA form, the CDR3 reads TGTGCCAGCGCCCTAAGCACTAGCGGGGTCCAAGAGACCCAGTACTTC.

The gene calls are TRBV2 and TRBJ1-1; the D gene is possibly TRBD1 (5 bases). This CDR3 has 14 amino acids. Per the germline V gene, CDR1 is SNHLY and CDR2 is FYNNEI. The ends were cut back, 8 bases at V and 5 bases at J, with 18 bases in the middle. CDR3 coding DNA: TGTGCCAGCGCGAAGGCCAGGTCAGGGACTGAAGCTTTCTTT. This codes for CASAKARSGTEAFF.

This chain links TRBV5-5 with TRBJ2-7; a weak D match, TRBD2 (6 bases). Trimming pared 6 bases from V and 0 bases from J, leaving 13 bases between. The CDR3 has 14 amino acids. Germline CDR1 is SGHKS and CDR2 is YYEKEE (reference sequence). The CDR3 region has the DNA TGTGCCAGCACTTCAAGGGACTTCTCCTACGAGCAGTACTTC. Protein: CASTSRDFSYEQYF.

The chain carries TRBV2 and TRBJ2-3; 14 bases line up with TRBD2. J was trimmed by 2 bases and V by 8 bases; bases with no gene match: 9. The CDR3 has 17 residues. The germline V gene encodes CDR1 SNHLY and CDR2 FYNNEI. The DNA of the CDR3 is TGTGCCAGCTTGGGACTAGCGGGGGAACCTATCACAGATACGCAGTATTTT. As protein: CASLGLAGEPITDTQYF.

The rearrangement joins TRBV6-5 to TRBJ2-1; D is unresolved. Germline V gives CDR1 MNHEY, CDR2 SVGAGI. The CDR3 contains 10 residues. Trimming took 4 bases from V and 8 from J, leaving 3 bases between them. The CDR3 is CASSLDEQFF. DNA of the CDR3: TGTGCCAGCAGTTTAGATGAGCAGTTCTTC.

J is TRBJ2-7 and V is TRBV6-5; D call uncertain. Germline CDR1 MNHEY, CDR2 SVGAGI. Trimming removed 5 bases at V and 5 bases at J, with 10 bases between. The CDR3 spans 12 residues. CDR3 coding DNA: TGTGCCAGCAGTCCGGCCCTAGACGAGCAGTACTTC. Translation: CASSPALDEQYF.

The chain recombines TRBV27 with TRBJ2-2, with D possibly being TRBD1 (5 bases). The CDR3 extends over 15 amino acids. The V and J ends lost 5 bases and 0 bases respectively, with 10 bases between them. Germline loops: CDR1 MNHEY, CDR2 SMNVEV (reference sequence). CDR3 amino acids: CASSPRQPNTGELFF. In nucleotides, the CDR3 is TGTGCCAGCAGTCCTAGACAGCCGAACACCGGGGAGCTGTTTTTT.

This chain connects TRBV11-2 to TRBJ2-3; D is perhaps TRBD2 (5 bases). Trimming stripped 8 bases from V and 1 base from J, with 13 bases between. Per germline, CDR1 SGHAT and CDR2 FQNNGV. The CDR3 has 14 residues. CDR3 DNA: TGTGCCAGCCGCTACATGCGGGGCACAGATACGCAGTATTTT. This encodes CASRYMRGTDTQYF.

The chain links TRBV9 to TRBJ1-3; D uncertain. V was clipped by 0 bases and J by 0 bases, with 10 bases between them. Germline V gene sequence: CDR1 SGDLS, CDR2 YYNGEE. The CDR3 length is 16 residues. DNA of the CDR3: TGTGCCAGCAGCGTAGGGCTAGGTCCCTCTGGAAACACCATATATTTT. Translation: CASSVGLGPSGNTIYF.

The chain combines TRBV5-1 with TRBJ2-1; D is ambiguous. V lost 2 bases, J lost 5 bases, and 20 bases lay in between. This CDR3 has 17 residues. Germline V CDR1 and CDR2: SGHRS, YFSETQ. The CDR3 nucleotides are TGCGCCAGCAGCTTTTTACTCACGGGTGGCCCGAACAATGAGCAGTTCTTC. Translation: CASSFLLTGGPNNEQFF.

This rearrangement joins TRBV5-1 to TRBJ2-1, with 15 bases aligning to TRBD2. CDR3 length: 19 amino acids. Trimming took 4 bases from V and 4 from J; bases not matched to a gene: 12. Per the germline V gene, CDR1 is SGHRS and CDR2 is YFSETQ. CDR3 nucleotides: TGCGCCAGCAGCGGATTAGGACTAGCGGGAGGGCCAGGGTACAATGAGCAGTTCTTC. Residues: CASSGLGLAGGPGYNEQFF.

The chain couples TRBV6-6 to TRBJ2-3; 8 positions match TRBD1. V lost 6 bases to trimming and J lost 1 base; unmatched junction nucleotides: 9. Germline CDR1 MNHNY, CDR2 SVGAGI (reference sequence). This CDR3 contains 16 residues. CDR3 DNA sequence: TGTGCCAGCAGCCCGCCGGACAGGGATGGCACAGATACGCAGTATTTT. Residues: CASSPPDRDGTDTQYF.

The chain employs TRBV4-1 and TRBJ2-5; D perhaps matches TRBD2 (5 bases). Germline V gene sequence: CDR1 MGHRA, CDR2 YSYEKL. This CDR3 has 15 amino acids. With 1 base removed from V and 5 bases from J, the gap between germline ends came to 14 bases. The CDR3 loop reads CASSQVDGPGETQYF. The CDR3 coding sequence is TGCGCCAGCAGCCAAGTCGACGGACCGGGGGAGACCCAGTACTTC.

V usage is TRBV7-9 and J usage is TRBJ1-2; D may be TRBD1 (6 bases). Germline V gene lookup returns CDR1 SEHNR and CDR2 FQNEAQ (reference sequence). Trimming pared 7 bases from V and 9 bases from J, leaving 15 bases between. CDR3 length: 12 residues. The CDR3 here is CASIEPGVSYTF. For the CDR3, the DNA is TGTGCCAGCATTGAACCAGGGGTGAGCTACACCTTC.

V and J are TRBV30 and TRBJ2-2; the match to TRBD2 covers 13 bases. The CDR3 is 17 residues long. CDR1 and CDR2 from the germline V gene are GTSNPN and SVGIG (reference sequence). V was clipped by 3 bases and J by 4 bases; unmatched bases: 8. CDR3: CAWRKTRLAGGTGELFF. The CDR3 DNA sequence: TGTGCCTGGAGGAAGACCCGACTAGCGGGGGGCACCGGGGAGCTGTTTTTT. Full variable domain (rest looked up from reference TRBV30 and TRBJ2-2): SQTIHQWPATLVQPVGSPLSLECTVEGTSNPNLYWYRQAAGRGLQLLFYSVGIGQISSEVPQNLSASRPQDRQFILSSKKLLLSDSGFYLCAWRKTRLAGGTGELFFGEGSRLTVL.

This chain joins TRBV28 and TRBJ2-1; TRBD2 aligns across 12 bases. CDR3 length: 16 residues. Trimming at V came to 3 bases and at J to 3 bases, leaving 3 bases not matched to a gene. From germline, CDR1 is MDHEN and CDR2 SYDVKM. The CDR3 DNA follows: TGTGCCAGCAGTTTCGGGACTAGCGGGCTCTACAATGAGCAGTTCTTC. Translated, it gives CASSFGTSGLYNEQFF.

The J gene is TRBJ1-6, the V gene TRBV5-1; TRBD1 matches 9 bases. After removal of 2 bases from V and 10 bases from J, the junction contained 10 bases not matched to a gene. CDR3 length: 16 residues. CDR1 SGHRS and CDR2 YFSETQ come from the germline V gene. In DNA form, the CDR3 reads TGCGCCAGCAGCTTAGGGAAGGGGACAGGGTACTCACCCCTCCACTTT. It translates to CASSLGKGTGYSPLHF.

The chain uses TRBV18 and TRBJ2-7; 10 nucleotides match TRBD1. In germline, CDR1 is KGHSH, CDR2 LQKENI. The CDR3 is made up of 17 amino acids. V lost 1 base to trimming and J lost 2 bases; unmatched junction nucleotides: 8. CDR3 residues: CASSPRLPGQGTYEQYF. DNA for the CDR3: TGTGCCAGCTCACCACGACTACCGGGACAGGGGACCTACGAGCAGTACTTC.

The chain links TRBV13 to TRBJ2-3; maybe TRBD1 (5 bases). The CDR3 has 15 amino acids. Trimming removed 2 bases from V and 3 bases from J, with 12 bases in between. Germline V CDR1 and CDR2: PRHDT, FYEKMQ (reference sequence). CDR3 nucleotide sequence: TGTGCCAGCAGCTTATGGCAGGGTGGAACAGATACGCAGTATTTT. It codes for CASSLWQGGTDTQYF.

This clone came up a few times. This rearrangement joins TRBV5-1 to TRBJ2-7; possible D gene TRBD1, 5 bases. Germline V gene lookup returns CDR1 SGHRS and CDR2 YFSETQ. Trimming took 0 bases from V and 1 from J, leaving 8 bases between them. There are 14 residues in the CDR3. The CDR3 here is CASSLGQTSYEQYF. The CDR3 DNA follows: TGCGCCAGCAGCTTGGGACAGACTTCCTACGAGCAGTACTTC.

This CDR3 is CAWSRPTPSTGGNYGYTF. Here the CDR3 DNA reads TGTGCCTGGAGTAGACCCACCCCCAGTACAGGGGGGAACTATGGCTACACCTTC. This rearrangement joins TRBV30 to TRBJ1-2; 8 bases match TRBD1. Trimming at V came to 2 bases and at J to 2 bases, leaving 16 bases not matched to a gene. Germline V gives CDR1 GTSNPN, CDR2 SVGIG (reference sequence). The CDR3 has 18 residues.

V is TRBV5-1 and J is TRBJ2-7; 11 bases are shared with TRBD2. The CDR3 totals 15 residues. The V gene end was trimmed by 1 base and the J gene end by 3 bases; junction bases not matched to a gene: 3. The germline V gene encodes CDR1 SGHRS and CDR2 YFSETQ. DNA for the CDR3: TGCGCCAGCAGCTTGCTCGGGACTAGCGGCTACGAGCAGTACTTC. Translating it yields CASSLLGTSGYEQYF. The full variable domain, completed using reference TRBV5-1 and TRBJ2-7, is KAGVTQTPRYLIKTRGQQVTLSCSPISGHRSVSWYQQTPGQGLQFLFEYFSETQRNKGNFPGRFSGRQFSNSRSEMNVSTLELGDSALYLCASSLLGTSGYEQYFGPGTRLTVT.

V and J are TRBV30 and TRBJ1-1; TRBD1 matches 9 bases. The CDR3 is made up of 14 amino acids. The J segment lost 1 base and the V segment lost 2 bases, leaving 2 bases of the junction unmatched. CDR1 and CDR2 (germline): GTSNPN, SVGIG (reference sequence). The CDR3 bases are TGTGCCTGGAGTAAACAGGGGGCGAACACTGAAGCTTTCTTT. Its protein product is CAWSKQGANTEAFF.